This T cell receptor (beta chain) was identified in a study of radiotherapy plus CTLA-4 blockade in lung cancer. Study-level information: For 15% to 20% of patients, objective responses occurred, and approximately 31% had disease control. Broader study findings: Per reports, early blood T cell clone dynamics, plus interferon-beta, forecast response most strongly. Blood saw expansion of tumor-derived TCR clones after radiotherapy plus ipilimumab.

The data were produced by immunoSEQ multiplex PCR, yet TCRdb's version contains in-frame clones alone and is incomplete. The repertoire consists of tens of thousands of clones, with under 85% occurring once and the leading ten covering 0.82%. The study treated chemo-refractory metastatic non-small-cell lung cancer patients with focal radiation plus ipilimumab CTLA-4 blockade. This clone was observed once. Its antigen is still unknown. This CDR3 has 11 residues. The junction had 6 bases not matched to a gene; V was cut back by 6 bases and J by 10 bases. Germline loops: CDR1 DFQATT, CDR2 SNEGSKA (reference sequence).

Specimen: peripheral blood, collected from a patient treated with radiotherapy plus ipilimumab. The rearrangement joins TRBV20-1 to TRBJ2-1; 7 bases agree with TRBD2. The sequence came from a human donor with non-small cell lung cancer who had stable disease on radiotherapy plus ipilimumab. The CDR3 bases are TGCAGTGCCACTCCGACTAGCGAGCAGTTCTTC. It translates to CSATPTSEQFF.